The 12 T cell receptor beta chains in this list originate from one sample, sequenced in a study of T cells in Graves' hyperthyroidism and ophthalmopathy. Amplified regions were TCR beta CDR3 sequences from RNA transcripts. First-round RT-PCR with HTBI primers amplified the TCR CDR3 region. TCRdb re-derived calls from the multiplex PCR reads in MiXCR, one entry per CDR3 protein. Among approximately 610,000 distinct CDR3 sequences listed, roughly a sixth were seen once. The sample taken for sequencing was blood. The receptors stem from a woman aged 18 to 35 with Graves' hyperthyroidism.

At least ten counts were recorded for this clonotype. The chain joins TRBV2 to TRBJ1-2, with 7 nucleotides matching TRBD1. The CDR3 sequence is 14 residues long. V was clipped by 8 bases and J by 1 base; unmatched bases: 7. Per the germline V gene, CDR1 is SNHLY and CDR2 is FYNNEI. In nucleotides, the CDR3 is TGTGCCAGCTCAGGACAGGAAAGTAACTATGGCTACACCTTC. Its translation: CASSGQESNYGYTF.

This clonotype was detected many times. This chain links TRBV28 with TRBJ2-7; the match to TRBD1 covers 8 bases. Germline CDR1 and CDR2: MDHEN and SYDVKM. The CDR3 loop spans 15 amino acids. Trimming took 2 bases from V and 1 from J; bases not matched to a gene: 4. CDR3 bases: TGTGCCAGCAGTTTAGTAGGACAGGGTTCCTACGAGCAGTACTTC. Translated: CASSLVGQGSYEQYF.

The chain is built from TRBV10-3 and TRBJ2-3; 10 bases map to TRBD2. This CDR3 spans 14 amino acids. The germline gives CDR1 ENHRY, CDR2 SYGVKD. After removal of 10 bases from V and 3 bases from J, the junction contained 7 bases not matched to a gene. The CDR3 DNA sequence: TGTGCCACCGGGACTAGCGAAATAACAGATACGCAGTATTTT. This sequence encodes CATGTSEITDTQYF.

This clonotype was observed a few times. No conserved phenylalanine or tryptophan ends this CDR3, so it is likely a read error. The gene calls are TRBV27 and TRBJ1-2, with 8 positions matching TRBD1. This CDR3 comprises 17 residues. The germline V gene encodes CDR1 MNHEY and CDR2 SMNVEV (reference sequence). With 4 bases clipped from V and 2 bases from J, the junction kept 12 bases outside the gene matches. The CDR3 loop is CASSSLFVGQGNYGYTL. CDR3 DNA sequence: TGTGCCAGCAGTTCCCTCTTCGTAGGACAGGGCAACTATGGCTACACCCTC.

The CDR3 here is CASSYSADGPYGYTF. DNA of the CDR3: TGTGCCAGCAGTTACTCCGCCGATGGTCCCTATGGCTACACCTTC. The rearrangement uses TRBV6-5 and TRBJ1-2; unclear D gene. The length of the CDR3 is 15 residues. CDR1 and CDR2 from the germline V gene are MNHEY and SVGAGI. V dropped 0 bases and J dropped 4 bases, with 12 bases sitting between them.

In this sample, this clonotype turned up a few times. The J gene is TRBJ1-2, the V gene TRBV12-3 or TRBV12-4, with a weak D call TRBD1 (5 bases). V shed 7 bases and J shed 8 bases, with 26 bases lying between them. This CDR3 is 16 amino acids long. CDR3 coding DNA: TGTGCCAGCACTCCGAACGTCCATCACGGTCGGGGGGGCTACACCTTC. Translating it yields CASTPNVHHGRGGYTF.

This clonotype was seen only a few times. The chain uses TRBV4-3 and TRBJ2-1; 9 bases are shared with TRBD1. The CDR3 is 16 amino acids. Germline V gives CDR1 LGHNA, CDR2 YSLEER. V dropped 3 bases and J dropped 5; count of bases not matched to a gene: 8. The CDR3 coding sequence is TGCGCCAGCAGCCAGGGACCCGGGACAGGGCACAATGAGCAGTTCTTC. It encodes CASSQGPGTGHNEQFF.

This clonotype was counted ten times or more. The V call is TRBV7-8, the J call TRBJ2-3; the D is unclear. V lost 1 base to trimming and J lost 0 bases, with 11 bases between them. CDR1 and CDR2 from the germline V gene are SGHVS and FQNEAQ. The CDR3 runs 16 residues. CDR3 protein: CASSLDRRTSTDTQYF. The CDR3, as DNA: TGTGCCAGCAGCTTAGACAGACGTACTAGCACAGATACGCAGTATTTT.

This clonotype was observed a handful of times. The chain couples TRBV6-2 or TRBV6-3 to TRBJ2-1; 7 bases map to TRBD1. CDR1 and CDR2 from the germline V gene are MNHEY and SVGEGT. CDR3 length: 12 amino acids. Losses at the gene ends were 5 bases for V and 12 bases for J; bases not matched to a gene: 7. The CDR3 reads CASSLIAGGQFF. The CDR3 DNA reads TGTGCCAGCAGTCTGATAGCAGGGGGGCAGTTCTTC.

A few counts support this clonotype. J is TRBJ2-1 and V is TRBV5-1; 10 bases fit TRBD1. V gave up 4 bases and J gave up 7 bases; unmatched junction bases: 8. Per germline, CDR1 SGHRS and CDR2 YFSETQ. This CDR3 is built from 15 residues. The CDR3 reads CASSVNGQGVNEQFF. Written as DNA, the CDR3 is TGCGCCAGCAGCGTTAATGGACAGGGGGTAAATGAGCAGTTCTTC.

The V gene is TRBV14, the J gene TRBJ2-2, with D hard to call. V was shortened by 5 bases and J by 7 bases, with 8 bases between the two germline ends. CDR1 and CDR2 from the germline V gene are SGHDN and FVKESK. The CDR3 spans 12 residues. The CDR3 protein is CASSEGFGELFF. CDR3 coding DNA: TGTGCCAGCAGCGAAGGATTCGGGGAGCTGTTTTTT.

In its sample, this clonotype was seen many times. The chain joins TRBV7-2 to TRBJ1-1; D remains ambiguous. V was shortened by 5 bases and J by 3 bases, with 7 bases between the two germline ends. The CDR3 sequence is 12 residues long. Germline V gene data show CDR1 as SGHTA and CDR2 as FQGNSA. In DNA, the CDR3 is TGTGCCAGCAGCCCGCCCCACACTGAAGCTTTCTTT. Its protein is CASSPPHTEAFF.